This TCR beta chain was captured in a study of cytomegalovirus exposure and HLA in healthy donors. Whole-study results and caveats: Some V segments (TRBV6-2 and TRBV6-3 among them) were excluded as indistinguishable. Across donors, presence/absence analyses took sequencing depth to be roughly uniform. A classifier reportedly called cytomegalovirus status with high sensitivity and specificity.

Primers: 60 Vbeta forward and 13 Jbeta reverse. Sequencing used immunoSEQ multiplex PCR; TCRdb keeps in-frame clones, though not all of them. The sample has 180,000 or so clones, 82% seen once. Details on this clone: Its antigen is unidentified.

The CDR3 loop spans 15 amino acids. The ends lost 4 bases at V and 3 bases at J; junction bases unmatched: 7. Germline assignment: CDR1 LNHDA and CDR2 SQIVND (reference sequence). The TCR sequence derives from a woman between 50 and 59 years old in good health and CMV-seropositive. The sequenced material came from PBMCs. J is TRBJ2-7 and V is TRBV19; 9 bases are a match to TRBD1. CDR3: CASSTPGQGLYEQYF. The CDR3 DNA reads as TGTGCCAGTAGTACTCCGGGACAGGGTCTCTACGAGCAGTACTTC.